These T cell receptor beta chains were read from a single sample in a study of blood T cell repertoires in COVID-19. Produced via immunoSEQ multiplex PCR; TCRdb's table is partial and in-frame only. The table includes under 300,000 clones, over 75% detected once. The sample was peripheral blood. The receptors stem from a woman in her seventies with acute or convalescent COVID-19. CDR3s include the opening cysteine and the closing phenylalanine or tryptophan. D genes are given only for firm matches. Rows give clone size only sometimes, using once, few, many, or a class for an expanded clone.

J	V	size	D	CDR3	DNA
TRBJ1-6	TRBV7-7	-	TRBD1	CASSSDRAHGRNSPLHF	TGTGCCAGCAGCTCGGACAGGGCCCACGGCAGGAATTCACCCCTCCACTTT
TRBJ1-5	TRBV24-1	few	-	CATRPPGVGQPQHF	TGTGCCACCAGGCCCCCAGGGGTCGGCCAGCCCCAGCATTTT
TRBJ1-2	TRBV6-6	-	TRBD1	CASSSRGQGRDGYTF	TGTGCCAGCAGTTCACGGGGACAGGGTAGGGATGGCTACACCTTC
TRBJ1-4	TRBV6-2/TRBV6-3	-	-	CASSPADGGAEKLFF	TGTGCCAGCAGTCCCGCAGACGGTGGGGCAGAAAAACTGTTTTTT
TRBJ2-3	TRBV5-1	-	TRBD1	CASMKGAGADTQYF	TGCGCCAGCATGAAGGGGGCTGGGGCAGATACGCAGTATTTT
TRBJ2-7	TRBV11-1	once	TRBD1	CASSTRTGLSYEQYF	TGTGCCAGCAGCACCCGGACAGGGCTTTCCTACGAGCAGTACTTC
TRBJ1-1	TRBV20-1	-	-	CSARMSEAFF	TGCAGTGCTAGGATGAGTGAAGCTTTCTTT
TRBJ2-7	TRBV6-5	-	-	CASRPESSYEQYF	TGTGCCAGTCGACCGGAGAGCTCCTACGAGCAGTACTTC
TRBJ2-3	TRBV7-2	-	TRBD2	CASSPIAGEVLDTQYF	TGTGCCAGCAGTCCTATAGCGGGGGAAGTCTTGGATACGCAGTATTTT
TRBJ2-2	TRBV28	-	-	CASSWGTRNTGELFF	TGTGCCAGCAGTTGGGGGACAAGGAACACCGGGGAGCTGTTTTTT
TRBJ2-1	TRBV5-4	-	TRBD1	CASSLSGTGRYEQFF	TGTGCCAGCAGCTTATCCGGGACAGGGAGGTATGAGCAGTTCTTC
TRBJ2-7	TRBV2	-	TRBD1	CASRAGQGFSYEQYF	TGTGCCAGCAGGGCGGGACAGGGCTTCTCCTACGAGCAGTACTTC
TRBJ2-3	TRBV7-3	-	TRBD2	CASSLGLAGVDTQYF	TGTGCCAGCAGCTTAGGACTAGCGGGGGTCGATACGCAGTATTTT
TRBJ1-5	TRBV19	-	-	CASKGVDNQPQHF	TGTGCCAGTAAGGGGGTGGATAATCAGCCCCAGCATTTT
TRBJ2-1	TRBV25-1	once	TRBD1	CASSPGTGGYNEQFF	TGTGCCAGCAGTCCCGGGACAGGGGGCTACAATGAGCAGTTCTTC
TRBJ2-2	TRBV2	once	TRBD1	CASRAGQGKVAGELFF	TGTGCCAGCAGGGCCGGACAGGGAAAGGTCGCCGGGGAGCTGTTTTTT
TRBJ2-5	TRBV2	-	-	CASSVVGGLETQYF	TGTGCCAGCAGTGTGGTCGGAGGGCTAGAGACCCAGTACTTC
TRBJ2-7	TRBV19	-	-	CASAGGWSYEQYF	TGTGCCAGCGCCGGGGGATGGAGCTACGAGCAGTACTTC
TRBJ2-1	TRBV4-2	-	TRBD1	CASSQESPGQGLRVEQFF	TGTGCCAGCAGCCAAGAGAGCCCGGGACAGGGGCTCCGTGTTGAGCAGTTCTTC
TRBJ2-7	TRBV4-1	-	-	CASSQGLVSYEQYF	TGCGCCAGCAGCCAAGGACTAGTCTCCTACGAGCAGTACTTC
TRBJ1-4	TRBV19	once	-	CASSGRGEKLFF	TGTGCCAGTAGTGGAAGGGGAGAAAAACTGTTTTTT
TRBJ2-7	TRBV3-1/TRBV3-2	-	-	CASSQDIVPEQYF	TGTGCCAGCAGCCAAGATATCGTCCCCGAGCAGTACTTC
TRBJ2-1	TRBV7-9	-	-	CASRGQRGHNEQFF	TGTGCCAGCAGGGGACAGCGGGGGCACAATGAGCAGTTCTTC
TRBJ2-3	TRBV11-2	-	TRBD2	CASSLASTSGSTDTQYF	TGTGCCAGCAGCTTAGCATCGACTAGCGGAAGCACAGATACGCAGTATTTT
TRBJ2-7	TRBV5-6	-	TRBD2	CASSLGTSGGPYF	TGTGCCAGCAGCCTCGGGACTAGCGGGGGGCCGTACTTC
TRBJ1-1	TRBV18	-	-	CASSLTGLINTEAFF	TGTGCCAGCTCCCTTACAGGGTTAATTAACACTGAAGCTTTCTTT
TRBJ1-3	TRBV15	-	TRBD1	CATSKDRFSGNTIYF	TGTGCCACCAGCAAGGACAGGTTTTCTGGAAACACCATATATTTT
TRBJ1-6	TRBV5-1	-	-	CASSPGRGTGALHF	TGCGCCAGCAGCCCCGGCAGGGGCACCGGGGCCCTCCACTTT
TRBJ1-1	TRBV3-1/TRBV3-2	-	-	CASSQRGNVLIPTEAFF	TGTGCCAGCAGCCAACGGGGGAACGTACTAATTCCCACTGAAGCTTTCTTT
TRBJ2-7	TRBV7-2	-	-	CASSKGGIEQYF	TGTGCCAGCAGCAAAGGGGGAATTGAGCAGTACTTC
TRBJ2-2	TRBV3-1/TRBV3-2	-	-	CASSHGGTGELFF	TGTGCCAGCAGCCATGGGGGGACCGGGGAGCTGTTTTTT
TRBJ2-1	TRBV9	-	TRBD2	CASSVGASGGGHNEQFF	TGTGCCAGCAGCGTAGGGGCTAGCGGGGGGGGCCACAATGAGCAGTTCTTC
TRBJ1-1	TRBV10-3	-	-	CAISEYTGTEAFF	TGTGCCATCAGTGAGTACACGGGCACTGAAGCTTTCTTT
TRBJ1-4	TRBV5-1	once	-	CASSLAGHATNEKLFF	TGCGCCAGCAGCTTGGCCGGACATGCAACTAATGAAAAACTGTTTTTT
TRBJ1-1	TRBV6-5	-	-	CASSYTVGGTEAFF	TGTGCCAGCAGTTACACCGTGGGGGGCACTGAAGCTTTCTTT
TRBJ1-1	TRBV5-4	few	TRBD1	CASSLDKGAGAFF	TGTGCCAGCAGCTTGGATAAGGGGGCCGGGGCTTTCTTT
TRBJ1-2	TRBV6-6	-	TRBD1	CASSTRQGLSYTF	TGTGCCAGCAGTACACGACAGGGATTAAGCTACACCTTC
TRBJ2-5	TRBV9	-	-	CASSLQGGKTQYF	TGTGCCAGCAGTTTACAGGGGGGGAAGACCCAGTACTTC
TRBJ2-5	TRBV11-2	-	-	CASSPGNQETQYF	TGTGCCAGCAGCCCCGGGAACCAAGAGACCCAGTACTTC
TRBJ2-3	TRBV20-1	-	-	CSASTRELSTDTQYF	TGCAGTGCTAGTACCAGGGAACTTAGCACAGATACGCAGTATTTT
TRBJ2-1	TRBV9	-	-	CASSRTGGFNEQFF	TGTGCCAGCAGCAGGACTGGGGGGTTTAATGAGCAGTTCTTC
TRBJ2-1	TRBV27	-	-	CASSPRGYSNEQFF	TGTGCCAGCAGTCCTAGGGGGTATAGTAATGAGCAGTTCTTC
TRBJ1-1	TRBV6-1	-	-	CASSDLGQLNTEAFF	TGTGCCAGCAGTGATCTGGGCCAACTGAACACTGAAGCTTTCTTT
TRBJ1-4	TRBV6-5	-	TRBD1	CASSAGTGKEKLFF	TGTGCCAGCAGCGCCGGGACAGGGAAAGAAAAACTGTTTTTT
TRBJ2-3	TRBV7-7	-	TRBD1	CASSLVGGPTDTQYF	TGTGCTAGCAGCTTAGTAGGGGGCCCCACAGATACGCAGTATTTT
TRBJ1-2	TRBV5-4	-	-	CASSLTNSGGYTF	TGTGCCAGCAGCTTGACAAACAGCGGTGGCTACACCTTC
TRBJ2-7	TRBV2	-	-	CASSLDASWEQYF	TGTGCCAGCAGTCTAGACGCCTCTTGGGAGCAGTACTTC
TRBJ2-7	TRBV29-1	-	TRBD1	CSVEDWTGGRAHEQYF	TGCAGCGTTGAAGATTGGACAGGGGGCCGGGCGCACGAGCAGTACTTC